The entry below describes one TCR beta chain. Produced via immunoSEQ multiplex PCR; TCRdb's table is partial and in-frame only. The sample gives 200,000 to 250,000 clones, 65% to 90% of which show up once; 3.8% is in the top ten. This sample was taken from a study of blood T cell repertoires in COVID-19. Study in general: The United States, Italy and Spain were the sources of the acute and convalescent COVID-19 samples.

The participants were between about 18 and 89 years old and came from about two dozen US areas. Categorization into cohorts depended on clinical history that participants reported. The CDR3 has 16 residues. With 6 bases clipped from V and 4 bases from J, the junction kept 10 bases outside the gene matches. Germline V gene sequence: CDR1 MDHEN, CDR2 SYDVKM. Material for sequencing was PBMCs or T cells enriched from blood (not recorded which). The receptor was isolated from a woman in her 40s with acute COVID-19. The rearrangement joins TRBV28 to TRBJ1-5; 9 bases match TRBD1. CDR3 sequence: CASRSPRQGGNQPQHF. The CDR3 DNA reads TGTGCCAGCAGGTCCCCCCGACAGGGGGGTAATCAGCCCCAGCATTTT.